The 12 T cell receptor beta chains below come from one sample, sequenced in a study of blood T cell repertoires in COVID-19. Produced via immunoSEQ multiplex PCR; TCRdb's table is partial and in-frame only. The table has 68,000 or so clones, over 75% seen once. Sequenced: peripheral blood. These receptors were taken from a man aged 45-60 years with acute or convalescent COVID-19.

This chain connects TRBV12-3 or TRBV12-4 to TRBJ1-4; 7 bases map to TRBD1. Trimming at V came to 8 bases and at J to 12 bases, leaving 9 bases not matched to a gene. This CDR3 spans 12 amino acids. CDR3 coding DNA: TGTGCCAGCCTATCAGGGGGTTTAGAACTGTTTTTT. Protein product: CASLSGGLELFF.

Regarding this clone: Compared with germline, one end of the junction differs, possibly owing to a read error. The J gene is TRBJ2-5, the V gene TRBV7-7; 9 bases agree with TRBD1. CDR1 and CDR2 from the germline V gene are SSHAT and FNYEAQ (reference sequence). The CDR3 is made up of 16 amino acids. CDR3 in amino acids: CASSSDSAGQGATQYF. The CDR3 DNA is TGTGCTAGCAGCTCAGATAGCGCGGGACAGGGTGCGACCCAGTACTTC. Combining the CDR3 with reference TRBV7-7 and TRBJ2-5 gives the whole variable domain GAGVSQSPRYKVTKRGQDVTLRCDPISSHATLYWYQQALGQGPEFLTYFNYEAQPDKSGLPSDRFSAERPEGSISTLTIQRTEQRDSAMYRCASSSDSAGQGATQYFGPGTRLLVL.

V and J are TRBV7-9 and TRBJ2-5, with 9 bases lining up with TRBD2. This CDR3 region has 16 residues. The germline V gene encodes CDR1 SEHNR and CDR2 FQNEAQ (reference sequence). The V segment lost 4 bases and the J segment 5 bases; nucleotides outside the gene matches: 11. As DNA, the CDR3 is TGTGCCAGCAGCTACCATAGCGGGAGCTTTTTGGAGACCCAGTACTTC. Amino acids: CASSYHSGSFLETQYF.

The chain links TRBV6-6 to TRBJ2-7; the match to TRBD2 covers 7 bases. The V gene end was trimmed by 2 bases and the J gene end by 2 bases; junction bases not matched to a gene: 3. The germline gives CDR1 MNHNY, CDR2 SVGAGI (reference sequence). The CDR3 totals 14 residues. This CDR3 reads CASSYSRGAYEQYF. In DNA form, the CDR3 reads TGTGCCAGCAGTTACAGTCGGGGGGCCTACGAGCAGTACTTC.

V usage is TRBV24-1 and J usage is TRBJ2-1, with TRBD2 matching 13 bases. CDR1 is KGHDR and CDR2 is SFDVKD in the germline V gene. J lost 0 bases, V lost 5 bases, and 6 bases had no gene match. The length of the CDR3 is 18 residues. The CDR3 region is CATSVGGLAGDSYNEQFF. CDR3 in DNA: TGTGCCACCAGTGTTGGAGGACTAGCGGGGGACTCCTACAATGAGCAGTTCTTC.

This sequence joins TRBV18 and TRBJ1-3, with a possible D match to TRBD1 (5 bases). CDR1 and CDR2 (germline): KGHSH, LQKENI. The CDR3 has 18 amino acids. V was trimmed by 1 base and J by 2 bases, leaving 18 bases between them. The DNA for the CDR3 is TGTGCCAGCTCACCACGATCTTCTAGGGGTTTACCTGGAAACACCATATATTTT. Translating it yields CASSPRSSRGLPGNTIYF.

The CDR3 loop reads CSASSGRGRVSGTQYF. The CDR3 DNA reads TGCAGTGCTAGTTCGGGCAGGGGTAGAGTGAGCGGTACGCAGTATTTT. This sequence joins TRBV20-1 and TRBJ2-3; weak D call: TRBD1 (6 bases). This CDR3 spans 16 amino acids. CDR1 is DFQATT and CDR2 is SNEGSKA in the germline V gene (reference sequence). Trimming removed 3 bases from V and 8 bases from J, with 24 bases in between.

V and J are TRBV13 and TRBJ2-6; D is undetermined. V was clipped by 4 bases and J by 0 bases, with 7 bases between them. Per germline, CDR1 PRHDT and CDR2 FYEKMQ (reference sequence). The CDR3 runs to 15 residues. For the CDR3, the DNA is TGTGCCAGCAGCTCCCGGTACTCTGGGGCCAACGTCCTGACTTTC. Encoded protein: CASSSRYSGANVLTF.

The V gene is TRBV5-3, the J gene TRBJ2-7; tentative D call: TRBD1 (6 bases). TRBV5-3 is annotated as an ORF whose role is uncertain. The V end lost 7 bases, the J end lost 0 bases, and 17 bases lay between the germline ends. This CDR3 contains 15 residues. The CDR3 DNA reads TGTGCCAGACCTGCCGGGACACCATTCTCCTACGAGCAGTACGTC. Translation gives CARPAGTPFSYEQYV.

About this clone itself: Its ends do not fully match the called genes, so a read error is possible. The chain recombines TRBV28 with TRBJ2-7; tentative D call: TRBD2 (7 bases). The CDR3 is 15 amino acids. Germline-derived CDR1 and CDR2 are MDHEN and SYDVKM. The CDR3 nucleotides read TGTGCCAGCACCCCCCCGCGGGGGCCCTCCCACGAGCAGTACTTC. Translated, it gives CASTPPRGPSHEQYF.

V gene TRBV7-2 combines with J gene TRBJ1-5; D gene ambiguous. This CDR3 spans 14 amino acids. V was shortened by 2 bases and J by 7 bases, with 12 bases between the two germline ends. Per germline, CDR1 SGHTA and CDR2 FQGNSA. The DNA of the CDR3 is TGTGCCAGCAGCTTAAGAGAGGTCGGGCAGCCCCAGCATTTT. This sequence encodes CASSLREVGQPQHF.

This clone was seen a few times. The chain recombines TRBV29-1 with TRBJ1-1; the D is unclear. V was clipped by 1 base and J by 11 bases, with 11 bases between them. Germline V gives CDR1 SQVTM, CDR2 ANQGSEA. The CDR3 has 11 residues. The CDR3 nucleotides are TGCAGCGTTGAAGGAGGATGGGAGGCTTTCTTT. Translated: CSVEGGWEAFF. The complete variable domain, with remaining parts taken from reference TRBV29-1 and TRBJ1-1, reads SAVISQKPSRDICQRGTSLTIQCQVDSQVTMMFWYRQQPGQSLTLIATANQGSEATYESGFVIDKFPISRPNLTFSTLTVSNMSPEDSSIYLCSVEGGWEAFFGQGTRLTVV.